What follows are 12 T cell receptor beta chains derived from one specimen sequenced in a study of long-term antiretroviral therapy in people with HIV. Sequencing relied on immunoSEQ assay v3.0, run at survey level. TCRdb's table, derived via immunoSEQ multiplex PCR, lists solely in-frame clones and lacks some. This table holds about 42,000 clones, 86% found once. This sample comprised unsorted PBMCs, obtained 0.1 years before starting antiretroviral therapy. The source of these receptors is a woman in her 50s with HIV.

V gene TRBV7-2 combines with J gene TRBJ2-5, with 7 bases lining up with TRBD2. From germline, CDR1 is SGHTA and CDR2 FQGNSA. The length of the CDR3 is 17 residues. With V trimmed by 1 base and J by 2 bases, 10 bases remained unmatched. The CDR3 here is CASSLGLSGGGQETQYF. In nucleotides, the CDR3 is TGTGCCAGCAGCTTAGGTCTCTCTGGGGGAGGGCAAGAGACCCAGTACTTC.

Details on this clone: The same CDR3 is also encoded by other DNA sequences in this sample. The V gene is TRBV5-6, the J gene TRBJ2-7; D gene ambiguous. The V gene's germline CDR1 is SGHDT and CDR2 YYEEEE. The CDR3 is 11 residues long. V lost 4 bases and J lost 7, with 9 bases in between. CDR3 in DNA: TGTGCCAGCAGCCTCGCCTGGGAGCAGTACTTC. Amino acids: CASSLAWEQYF.

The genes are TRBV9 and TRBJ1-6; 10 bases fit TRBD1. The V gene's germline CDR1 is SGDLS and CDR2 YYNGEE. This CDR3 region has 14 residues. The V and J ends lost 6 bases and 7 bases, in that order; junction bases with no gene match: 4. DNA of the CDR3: TGTGCCAGCACCAGGACAGGGGGAAATTCACCCCTCCACTTT. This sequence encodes CASTRTGGNSPLHF.

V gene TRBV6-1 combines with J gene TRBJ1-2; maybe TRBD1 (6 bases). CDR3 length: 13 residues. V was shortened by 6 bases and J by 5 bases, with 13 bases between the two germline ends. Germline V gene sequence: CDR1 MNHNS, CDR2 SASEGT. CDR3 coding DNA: TGTGCCAGCAGAGTGGAACAGGGATATGGCTACACCTTC. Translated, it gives CASRVEQGYGYTF.

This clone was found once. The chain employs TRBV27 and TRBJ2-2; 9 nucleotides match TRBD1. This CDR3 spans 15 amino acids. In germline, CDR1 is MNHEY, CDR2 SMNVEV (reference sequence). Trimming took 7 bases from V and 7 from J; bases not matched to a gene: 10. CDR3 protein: CASTEDRGLDGELFF. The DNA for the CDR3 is TGTGCCAGCACTGAGGACAGGGGTCTAGACGGGGAGCTGTTTTTT.

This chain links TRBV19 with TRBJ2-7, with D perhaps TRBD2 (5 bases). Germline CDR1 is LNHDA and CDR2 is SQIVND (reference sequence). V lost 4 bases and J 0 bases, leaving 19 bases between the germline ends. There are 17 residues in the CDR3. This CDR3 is CASSNPSGRARSYEQYF. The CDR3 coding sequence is TGTGCCAGTAGTAACCCTTCCGGGCGGGCCCGCTCCTACGAGCAGTACTTC.

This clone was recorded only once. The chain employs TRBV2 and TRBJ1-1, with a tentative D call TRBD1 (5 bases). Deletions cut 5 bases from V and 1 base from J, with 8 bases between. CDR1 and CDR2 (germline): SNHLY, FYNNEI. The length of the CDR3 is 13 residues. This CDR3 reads CASSSGENTEAFF. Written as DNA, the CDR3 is TGTGCCAGCAGTTCGGGGGAGAACACTGAAGCTTTCTTT.

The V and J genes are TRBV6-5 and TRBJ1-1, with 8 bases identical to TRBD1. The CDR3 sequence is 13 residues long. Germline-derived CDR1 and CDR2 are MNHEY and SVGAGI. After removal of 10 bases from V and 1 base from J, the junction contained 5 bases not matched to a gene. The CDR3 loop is CAIAGGPNTEAFF. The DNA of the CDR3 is TGTGCCATCGCAGGGGGCCCGAACACTGAAGCTTTCTTT.

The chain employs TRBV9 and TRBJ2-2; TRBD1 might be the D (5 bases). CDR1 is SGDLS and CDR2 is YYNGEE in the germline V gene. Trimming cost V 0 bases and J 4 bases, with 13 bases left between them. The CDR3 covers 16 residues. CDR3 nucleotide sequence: TGTGCCAGCAGCGTAGATCCAGGGAATCCCACCGGGGAGCTGTTTTTT. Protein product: CASSVDPGNPTGELFF.

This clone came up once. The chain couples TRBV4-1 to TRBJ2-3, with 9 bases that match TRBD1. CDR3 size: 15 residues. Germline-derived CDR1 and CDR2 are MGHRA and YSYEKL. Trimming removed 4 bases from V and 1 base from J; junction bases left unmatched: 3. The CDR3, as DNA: TGCGCCAGCAGCCTCCGGACAGGGGGCACAGATACGCAGTATTTT. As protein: CASSLRTGGTDTQYF.

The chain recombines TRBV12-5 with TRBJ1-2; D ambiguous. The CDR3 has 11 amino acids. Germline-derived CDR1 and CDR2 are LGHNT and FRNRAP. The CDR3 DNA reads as TGTGCAACCATAGGCCTCTATGGCTACACCTTC. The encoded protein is CATIGLYGYTF.

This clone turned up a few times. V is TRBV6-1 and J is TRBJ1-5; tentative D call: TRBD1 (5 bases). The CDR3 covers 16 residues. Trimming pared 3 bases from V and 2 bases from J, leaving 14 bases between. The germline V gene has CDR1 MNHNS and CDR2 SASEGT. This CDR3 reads CASSEAIGGGNQPQHF. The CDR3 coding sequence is TGTGCCAGCAGTGAGGCTATTGGGGGGGGCAATCAGCCCCAGCATTTT.